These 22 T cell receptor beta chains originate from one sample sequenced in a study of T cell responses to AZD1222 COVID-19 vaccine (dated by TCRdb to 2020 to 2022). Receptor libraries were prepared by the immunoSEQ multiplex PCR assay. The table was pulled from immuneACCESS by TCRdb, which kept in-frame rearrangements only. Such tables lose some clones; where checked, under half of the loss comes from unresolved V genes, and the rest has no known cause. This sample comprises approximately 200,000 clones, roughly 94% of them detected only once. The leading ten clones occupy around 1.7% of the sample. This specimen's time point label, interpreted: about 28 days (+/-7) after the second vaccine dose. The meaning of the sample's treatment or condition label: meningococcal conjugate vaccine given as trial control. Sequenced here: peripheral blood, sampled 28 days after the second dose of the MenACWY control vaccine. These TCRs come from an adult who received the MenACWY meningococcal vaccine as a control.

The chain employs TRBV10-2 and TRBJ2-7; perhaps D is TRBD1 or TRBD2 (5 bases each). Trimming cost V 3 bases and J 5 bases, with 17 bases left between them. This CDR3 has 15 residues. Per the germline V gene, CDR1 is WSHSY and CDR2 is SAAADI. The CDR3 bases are TGCGCCAGCAGTGATGGGGCGGGTCGAAGGAACGAGCAGTACTTC. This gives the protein CASSDGAGRRNEQYF.

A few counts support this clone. CDR3 residues: CASAQGVYEQYF. The CDR3 bases are TGTGCCAGCGCACAGGGGGTCTACGAGCAGTACTTC. V gene TRBV3-1 (or the pseudogene TRBV3-2) combines with J gene TRBJ2-7, with 8 bases fitting TRBD1. The germline gives CDR1 LGHDT, CDR2 YNNKEL (reference sequence). The CDR3 has 12 amino acids. With 8 bases clipped from V and 3 bases from J, the junction kept 3 bases outside the gene matches.

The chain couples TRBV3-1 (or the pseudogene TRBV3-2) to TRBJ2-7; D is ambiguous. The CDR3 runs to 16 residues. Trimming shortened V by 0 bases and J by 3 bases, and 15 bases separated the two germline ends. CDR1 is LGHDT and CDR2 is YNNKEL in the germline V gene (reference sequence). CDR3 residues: CASSQDGFDNLYEQYF. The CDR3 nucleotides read TGTGCCAGCAGCCAAGATGGCTTCGATAACCTCTACGAGCAGTACTTC.

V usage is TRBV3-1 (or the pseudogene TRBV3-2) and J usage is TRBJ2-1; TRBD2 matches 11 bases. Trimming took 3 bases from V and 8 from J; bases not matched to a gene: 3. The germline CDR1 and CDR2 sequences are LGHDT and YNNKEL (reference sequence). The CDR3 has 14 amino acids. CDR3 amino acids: CASSHSGGADEQFF. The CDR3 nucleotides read TGTGCCAGCAGCCATAGCGGGGGGGCCGATGAGCAGTTCTTC.

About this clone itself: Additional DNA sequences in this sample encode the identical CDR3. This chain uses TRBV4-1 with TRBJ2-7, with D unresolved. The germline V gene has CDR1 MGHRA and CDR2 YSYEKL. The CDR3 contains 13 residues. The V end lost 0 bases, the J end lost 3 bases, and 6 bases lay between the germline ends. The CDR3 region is CASSQEGGYEQYF. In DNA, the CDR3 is TGCGCCAGCAGCCAAGAAGGCGGCTACGAGCAGTACTTC.

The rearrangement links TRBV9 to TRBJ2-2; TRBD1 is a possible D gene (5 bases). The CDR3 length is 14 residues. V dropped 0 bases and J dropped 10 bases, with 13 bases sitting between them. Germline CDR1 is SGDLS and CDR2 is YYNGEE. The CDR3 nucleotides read TGTGCCAGCAGCGTAGGGGGCTCGGCCGAGGAGCTGTTTTTT. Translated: CASSVGGSAEELFF. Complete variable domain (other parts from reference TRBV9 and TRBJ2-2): DSGVTQTPKHLITATGQRVTLRCSPRSGDLSVYWYQQSLDQGLQFLIQYYNGEERAKGNILERFSAQQFPDLHSELNLSSLELGDSALYFCASSVGGSAEELFFGEGSRLTVL.

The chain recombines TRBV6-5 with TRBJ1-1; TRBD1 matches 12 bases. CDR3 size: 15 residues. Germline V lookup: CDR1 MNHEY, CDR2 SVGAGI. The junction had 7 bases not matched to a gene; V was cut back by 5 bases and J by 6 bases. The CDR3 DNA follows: TGTGCCAGCAGTCAACCGGGACAGGGGGCCGCTGAAGCTTTCTTT. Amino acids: CASSQPGQGAAEAFF.

The CDR3 is CASSISGTTYGYTF. CDR3 in DNA: TGTGCCAGTAGTATTAGCGGGACAACTTATGGCTACACCTTC. V gene TRBV19 combines with J gene TRBJ1-2, with D tentatively TRBD1 (6 bases). CDR3 size: 14 residues. V was shortened by 3 bases and J by 5 bases, with 13 bases between the two germline ends. Per the germline V gene, CDR1 is LNHDA and CDR2 is SQIVND (reference sequence).

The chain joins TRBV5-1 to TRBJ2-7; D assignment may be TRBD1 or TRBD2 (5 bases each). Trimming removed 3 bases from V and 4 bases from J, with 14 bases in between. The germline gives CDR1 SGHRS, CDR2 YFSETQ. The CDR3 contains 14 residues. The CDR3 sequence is CASSSRDGRYEQYF. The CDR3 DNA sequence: TGCGCCAGCAGCTCCCGGGACGGTCGGTACGAGCAGTACTTC. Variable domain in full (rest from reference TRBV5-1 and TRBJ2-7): KAGVTQTPRYLIKTRGQQVTLSCSPISGHRSVSWYQQTPGQGLQFLFEYFSETQRNKGNFPGRFSGRQFSNSRSEMNVSTLELGDSALYLCASSSRDGRYEQYFGPGTRLTVT.

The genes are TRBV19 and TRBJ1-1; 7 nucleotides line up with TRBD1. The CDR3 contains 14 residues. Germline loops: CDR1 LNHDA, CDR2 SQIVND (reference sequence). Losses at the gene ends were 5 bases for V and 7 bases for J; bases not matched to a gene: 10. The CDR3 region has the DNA TGTGCCAGTAGTCCTACCTCAGGGGGACATGAAGCTTTCTTT. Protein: CASSPTSGGHEAFF.

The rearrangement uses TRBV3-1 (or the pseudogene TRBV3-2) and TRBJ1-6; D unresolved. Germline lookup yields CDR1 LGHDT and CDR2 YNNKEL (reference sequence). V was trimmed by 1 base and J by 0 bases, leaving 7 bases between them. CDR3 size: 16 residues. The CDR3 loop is CASSQVRSSYNSPLHF. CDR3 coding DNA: TGTGCCAGCAGCCAAGTGCGGAGCTCCTATAATTCACCCCTCCACTTT.

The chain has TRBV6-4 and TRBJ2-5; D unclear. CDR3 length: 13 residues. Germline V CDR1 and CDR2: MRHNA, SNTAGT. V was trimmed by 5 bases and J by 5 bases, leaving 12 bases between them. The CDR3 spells CASSLDIWETQYF. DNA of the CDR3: TGTGCCAGCAGTTTAGACATTTGGGAGACCCAGTACTTC.

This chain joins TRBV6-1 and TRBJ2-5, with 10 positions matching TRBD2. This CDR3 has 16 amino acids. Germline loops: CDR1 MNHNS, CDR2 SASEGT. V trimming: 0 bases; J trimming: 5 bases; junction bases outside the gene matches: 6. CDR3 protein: CASSEARLAGVETQYF. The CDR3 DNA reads TGTGCCAGCAGTGAAGCCAGGCTAGCGGGAGTGGAGACCCAGTACTTC.

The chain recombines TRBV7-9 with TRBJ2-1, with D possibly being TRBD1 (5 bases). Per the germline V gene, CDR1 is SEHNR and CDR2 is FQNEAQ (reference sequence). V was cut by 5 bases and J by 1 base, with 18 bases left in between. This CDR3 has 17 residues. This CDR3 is CASSPGLGVGSYNEQFF. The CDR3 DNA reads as TGTGCCAGCAGCCCTGGGTTAGGGGTAGGTTCCTACAATGAGCAGTTCTTC. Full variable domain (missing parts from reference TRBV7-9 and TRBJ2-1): DTGVSQNPRHKITKRGQNVTFRCDPISEHNRLYWYRQTLGQGPEFLTYFQNEAQLEKSRLLSDRFSAERPKGSFSTLEIQRTEQGDSAMYLCASSPGLGVGSYNEQFFGPGTRLTVL.

The CDR3 is CASSATGASYNEQFF. CDR3 coding DNA: TGTGCCAGCAGCGCTACAGGGGCGAGCTACAATGAGCAGTTCTTC. The rearrangement joins TRBV5-6 to TRBJ2-1; 7 bases match TRBD1. V was clipped by 4 bases and J by 3 bases; unmatched bases: 7. The CDR3 is 15 residues long. Per the germline V gene, CDR1 is SGHDT and CDR2 is YYEEEE. The whole variable domain, filled in from reference TRBV5-6 and TRBJ2-1, reads DAGVTQSPTHLIKTRGQQVTLRCSPKSGHDTVSWYQQALGQGPQFIFQYYEEEERQRGNFPDRFSGHQFPNYSSELNVNALLLGDSALYLCASSATGASYNEQFFGPGTRLTVL.

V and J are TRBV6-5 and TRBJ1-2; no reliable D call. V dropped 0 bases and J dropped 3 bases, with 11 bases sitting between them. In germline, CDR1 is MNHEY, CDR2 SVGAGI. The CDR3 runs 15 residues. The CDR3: CASSYSIFGDYGYTF. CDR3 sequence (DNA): TGTGCCAGCAGTTACTCGATTTTTGGAGACTATGGCTACACCTTC.

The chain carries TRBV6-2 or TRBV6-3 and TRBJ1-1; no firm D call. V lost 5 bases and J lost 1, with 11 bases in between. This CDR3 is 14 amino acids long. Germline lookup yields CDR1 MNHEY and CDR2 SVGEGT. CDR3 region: CASSRPATNTEAFF. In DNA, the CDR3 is TGTGCCAGCAGTAGACCGGCGACGAACACTGAAGCTTTCTTT.

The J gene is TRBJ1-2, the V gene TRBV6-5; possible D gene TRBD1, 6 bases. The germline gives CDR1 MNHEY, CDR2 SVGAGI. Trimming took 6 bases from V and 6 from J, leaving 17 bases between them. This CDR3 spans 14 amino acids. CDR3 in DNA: TGTGCCAGCAGCAACAGGGAGCCCATGGATGGCTACACCTTC. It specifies CASSNREPMDGYTF.

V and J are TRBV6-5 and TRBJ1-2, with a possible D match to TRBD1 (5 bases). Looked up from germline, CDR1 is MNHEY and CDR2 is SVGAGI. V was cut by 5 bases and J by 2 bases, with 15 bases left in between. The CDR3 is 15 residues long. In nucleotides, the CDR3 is TGTGCCAGCAGTCCCGGGGCAGGTGGGAACTATGGCTACACCTTC. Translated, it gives CASSPGAGGNYGYTF.

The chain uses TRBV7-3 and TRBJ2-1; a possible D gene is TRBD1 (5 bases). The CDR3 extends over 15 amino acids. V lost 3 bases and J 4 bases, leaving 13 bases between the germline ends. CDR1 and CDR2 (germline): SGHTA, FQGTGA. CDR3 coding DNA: TGTGCCAGCAGCTTGTCTCAGGGCAGGTACAATGAGCAGTTCTTC. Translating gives CASSLSQGRYNEQFF.

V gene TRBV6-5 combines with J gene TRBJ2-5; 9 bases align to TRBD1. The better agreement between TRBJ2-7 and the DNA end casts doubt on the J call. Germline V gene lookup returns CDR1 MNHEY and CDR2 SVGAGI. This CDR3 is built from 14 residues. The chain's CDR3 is CASGPGTGTSEQYF. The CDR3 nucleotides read TGTGCCAGCGGCCCAGGGACAGGGACCTCCGAGCAGTACTTC.

CDR3 in DNA: TGTGCCAGCTCACCGGACGGAAGAGATACGCAGTATTTT. Amino acid sequence: CASSPDGRDTQYF. This chain uses TRBV18 with TRBJ2-3; D is undetermined. The CDR3 runs to 13 residues. V gave up 3 bases and J gave up 5 bases, with 9 bases separating them. Germline V gives CDR1 KGHSH, CDR2 LQKENI.